The 12 T cell receptor beta chains below all came from one sample that was sequenced in a study of T cells in Graves' hyperthyroidism and ophthalmopathy. The investigators amplified TCR beta CDR3 regions from RNA transcripts. A set of HTBI primers served as the primers for a first-round RT-PCR of the TCR CDR3. TCRdb reanalysed the multiplex PCR reads using MiXCR and keeps one entry per CDR3 protein. The repertoire holds about 270,000 distinct CDR3 sequences, around 22% seen once, with under 65% in the top ten. Material for sequencing was blood. All receptors derive from a man younger than 45 with Graves' ophthalmopathy.

This clonotype was recorded many times. This rearrangement joins TRBV28 to TRBJ2-1; 8 bases are a match to TRBD2. CDR3 length: 14 residues. The V and J ends lost 7 bases and 4 bases, in that order; junction bases with no gene match: 6. Germline CDR1 is MDHEN and CDR2 is SYDVKM. Written as DNA, the CDR3 is TGTGCCAGCAAGTTAGCGGGATTATACAATGAGCAGTTCTTC. As protein: CASKLAGLYNEQFF.

This clonotype came up many times. The V gene is TRBV12-3 or TRBV12-4, the J gene TRBJ2-7; 9 bases align to TRBD1. This CDR3 comprises 13 residues. V gave up 4 bases and J gave up 7 bases; unmatched junction bases: 5. CDR3 bases: TGTGCCAGCAGTTCCTCGGACAGGGGAGAGCAGTACTTC. It specifies CASSSSDRGEQYF.

CDR3 nucleotides: TGTGCCAGCAGGCCTGGGACGCTGAACACTGAAGCTTTCTTT. Translated, it gives CASRPGTLNTEAFF. This chain uses TRBV5-5 with TRBJ1-1; a weak D match, TRBD1 (5 bases). The V end lost 5 bases, the J end lost 0 bases, and 11 bases lay between the germline ends. Germline CDR1 SGHKS, CDR2 YYEKEE (reference sequence). The CDR3 spans 14 residues.

This clonotype was detected only a few times. The J gene is TRBJ2-5, the V gene TRBV12-3 or TRBV12-4; D is tentatively TRBD1 or TRBD2 (5 bases each). V lost 3 bases, J lost 7 bases, and 12 bases lay in between. The CDR3 length is 13 residues. CDR3 in DNA: TGTGCCAGCAGTTTTGCGTCTGGGGGGACCCAGTACTTC. Encoded protein: CASSFASGGTQYF.

This clonotype was detected many times. J is TRBJ1-1 and V is TRBV11-2; D is undetermined. The CDR3 is 15 amino acids. V lost 1 base and J lost 1, with 10 bases in between. The germline gives CDR1 SGHAT, CDR2 FQNNGV. The CDR3 DNA reads TGTGCCAGCAGCTTAGTTGGGCGGGGGAACACTGAAGCTTTCTTT. Translating gives CASSLVGRGNTEAFF.

This clonotype was counted many times. V gene TRBV3-1 combines with J gene TRBJ1-5, with D uncertain. Germline lookup yields CDR1 LGHDT and CDR2 YNNKEL (reference sequence). The CDR3 consists of 12 residues. Deletions cut 2 bases from V and 7 bases from J, with 6 bases between. This chain's CDR3 is CASSQSGQPQHF. Here the CDR3 DNA reads TGTGCCAGCAGCCAATCGGGCCAGCCCCAGCATTTT.

CDR3 protein: CASSRQGNGYTF. The CDR3 region has the DNA TGCGCCAGCAGCAGGCAGGGTAATGGCTACACCTTC. The chain recombines TRBV5-1 with TRBJ1-2, with D tentatively TRBD1 (5 bases). The V end lost 4 bases, the J end lost 6 bases, and 10 bases lay between the germline ends. CDR3 length equals 12 residues. Germline V lookup: CDR1 SGHRS, CDR2 YFSETQ. Supplemented by reference TRBV5-1 and TRBJ1-2, the full variable domain reads KAGVTQTPRYLIKTRGQQVTLSCSPISGHRSVSWYQQTPGQGLQFLFEYFSETQRNKGNFPGRFSGRQFSNSRSEMNVSTLELGDSALYLCASSRQGNGYTFGSGTRLTVV.

In the case of this clonotype: Just one base apart from a much larger clone, this may be a read error. V is TRBV2 and J is TRBJ1-2; D is perhaps TRBD1 (5 bases). CDR1 is SNHLY, CDR2 FYNNEI, per germline. The CDR3 has 11 amino acids. The DNA for the CDR3 is TGTGTCAGCGCAGGGAACTATGGCTACACCTTC. It encodes CVSAGNYGYTF.

This clonotype was found a few times. V usage is TRBV24-1 and J usage is TRBJ2-3; no clear D gene. The CDR3 totals 15 residues. The V gene lost 1 base and the J gene lost 0 bases, with 7 bases spanning the gap. Germline-derived CDR1 and CDR2 are KGHDR and SFDVKD. The CDR3 reads CATSDFSRSTDTQYF. DNA of the CDR3: TGTGCCACCAGTGATTTTTCGCGGAGCACAGATACGCAGTATTTT.

Many counts were recorded for this clonotype. V and J are TRBV5-1 and TRBJ2-1, with a weak D call TRBD2 (5 bases). Trimming removed 4 bases at V and 6 bases at J, with 11 bases between. Germline CDR1 and CDR2: SGHRS and YFSETQ. This CDR3 is built from 13 residues. CDR3 nucleotides: TGCGCCAGCAGCGACCAAGGAGGCAATGAGCAGTTCTTC. Its translation is CASSDQGGNEQFF.

This clonotype was recorded many times. The genes are TRBV3-1 and TRBJ1-1; weak D call: TRBD1 (6 bases). The CDR3 length is 13 residues. Trimming cost V 0 bases and J 12 bases, with 14 bases left between them. Germline loops: CDR1 LGHDT, CDR2 YNNKEL (reference sequence). CDR3 amino acids: CASSQDAGGTTFF. CDR3 sequence (DNA): TGTGCCAGCAGCCAAGATGCCGGGGGCACGACTTTCTTT.

The chain carries TRBV7-2 and TRBJ2-1; possible D gene TRBD2, 5 bases. Germline V CDR1 and CDR2: SGHTA, FQGNSA. V lost 1 base and J lost 5, with 12 bases in between. There are 15 residues in the CDR3. CDR3 in amino acids: CASSLVLGSNNEQFF. The CDR3 nucleotides are TGTGCCAGCAGCTTAGTTTTAGGGAGTAACAATGAGCAGTTCTTC.